The clone carrying this T cell receptor (beta chain) has a count of ten or more. The target antigen is unknown. V was trimmed by 10 bases and J by 0 bases, leaving 16 bases between them. Germline V gene sequence: CDR1 ENHRY, CDR2 SYGVKD. The CDR3 length is 14 residues. The TCR beta CDR3 regions underwent amplification using RNA transcripts as the source. First-round RT-PCR targeting the TCR CDR3 was performed with the HTBI primer set. TCRdb itself ran the multiplex PCR reads through MiXCR, one entry per CDR3 protein. The sample includes fewer than 450,000 distinct CDR3 sequences, roughly 15% of them seen just once. This sample is part of a study of T cells in Graves' hyperthyroidism and ophthalmopathy. Researchers barred patients who had uncontrolled infection, other autoimmune disease, pregnancy or lactation. The study collected blood at first hyperthyroidism diagnosis, before any ophthalmopathy symptoms arose. Source material for PBMCs was about 10 ml fresh peripheral blood.

Regarding the study as a whole: Expanded thyroid clonotypes (above 0.001) were mostly also found in blood.

The chain links TRBV10-3 to TRBJ2-7, with a weak D call TRBD1 (6 bases). This sequence was found in a young woman with Graves' hyperthyroidism that later progressed to Graves' ophthalmopathy. The sequenced sample consisted of blood. The CDR3 spells CASTGTTNSYEQYF. The DNA of the CDR3 is TGTGCCAGCACCGGGACAACGAACTCCTACGAGCAGTACTTC.